The rows below give T cell receptor beta chains drawn from one sample of a study of cytomegalovirus exposure and HLA in healthy donors. The table came from immunoSEQ multiplex PCR; TCRdb's copy has only in-frame clones and leaves some out. The sample carries about 96,000 clones, 65% to 80% recorded once. The sequenced sample was PBMCs. The receptor source for this set is a female donor in good health and CMV-seropositive. The CDR3 runs from the conserved cysteine through the conserved F or W. A D gene is named only where the DNA matches it firmly. Size is stated for part of the rows, as once, few or many counts, or as a class when the clone is expanded.

v_call	j_call	d_call	cdr3_length	clone_size	cdr3_nt	cdr3_aa
TRBV10-3	TRBJ1-5	-	14	few	TGTGCCATCAGTGAGGGCAGTAGCAATCAGCCCCAGCATTTT	CAISEGSSNQPQHF
TRBV28	TRBJ2-5	-	13	-	TGTGCCAGCAGTCTGACGTTCGGGGTTACCCAGTACTTC	CASSLTFGVTQYF
TRBV28	TRBJ2-2	-	12	-	TGTGCCAGCAGTTATAACAGGATCGAGCTGTTTTTT	CASSYNRIELFF
TRBV4-3	TRBJ2-3	TRBD2	15	-	TGCGCCAGCAGCCAGGGACTAGCGGGCGCAGATACGCAGTATTTT	CASSQGLAGADTQYF
TRBV19	TRBJ1-5	-	13	-	TGTGCCAGTACGAGAGATAGCAATCAGCCCCAGCATTTT	CASTRDSNQPQHF
TRBV7-2	TRBJ2-3	TRBD1	13	-	TGTGCCAGCAGCCCAGGGGGTGCGGATACGCAGTATTTT	CASSPGGADTQYF
TRBV4-3	TRBJ2-7	TRBD2	15	-	TGCGCCAGCAGCCAAGATCTGGGAGGGTTCTACGAGCAGTACTTC	CASSQDLGGFYEQYF
TRBV7-8	TRBJ2-1	TRBD2	16	-	TGTGCCAGCAGCCGGGGGGACCGAGGTTCCTACAATGAGCAGTTCTTC	CASSRGDRGSYNEQFF
TRBV4-3	TRBJ1-3	TRBD1	16	-	TGCGCCAGCAGCCTATGGGACAGGGGATCTGGAAACACCATATATTTT	CASSLWDRGSGNTIYF
TRBV7-9	TRBJ1-4	TRBD1	14	-	TGTTCCAGCCTTGGGACAGGAATGAATGAAAAACTGTTTTTT	CSSLGTGMNEKLFF
TRBV6-1	TRBJ2-7	TRBD1	13	-	TGTGCCAGCATCGGGACAGGACTCTACGAGCAGTACTTC	CASIGTGLYEQYF
TRBV9	TRBJ2-5	TRBD1	15	-	TGTGCCAGCAGCCCCGACAGGGGTGGTCTGGCGACCCAGTACTTC	CASSPDRGGLATQYF
TRBV5-6	TRBJ2-7	-	12	-	TGTGCCAGCAGCTTTGAGTCGGACGAGCAGTACTTC	CASSFESDEQYF
TRBV28	TRBJ1-4	TRBD1	15	few	TGTGCCAGCAGTTTAGGACAGGCAACTAATGAAAAACTGTTTTTT	CASSLGQATNEKLFF
TRBV5-4	TRBJ1-2	-	13	once	TGTGCCAGCAGCTTGGGAGGGCGGGATGGCTACACCTTC	CASSLGGRDGYTF
TRBV29-1	TRBJ2-1	-	13	-	TGCAGCGTTGTACCGGCAGGCCACAATGAGCAGTTCTTC	CSVVPAGHNEQFF
TRBV6-1	TRBJ2-2	TRBD1	17	-	TGTGCCAGCAGTGAACTTAGGGGACAGGGATTGGGCGGGGAGCTGTTTTTT	CASSELRGQGLGGELFF
TRBV4-2	TRBJ2-5	-	15	-	TGTGCCAGCAGCCATCGACTTGCTACCGGGTCGACGCCGGACTTC	CASSHRLATGSTPDF
TRBV4-2	TRBJ2-5	TRBD1	15	-	TGTGCCAGCAGCCAGACGGGACAGTCACAAGAGACCCAGTACTTC	CASSQTGQSQETQYF
TRBV7-9	TRBJ2-7	TRBD1	16	once	TGTGCCAGCAGCTTAGCGGGACAGGGGGCGGTACACGAGCAGTACTTC	CASSLAGQGAVHEQYF
TRBV7-3	TRBJ2-3	TRBD2	15	-	TGTGCCAGCAGCTTAGGATATAGCGGGGTCGATACGCAGTATTTT	CASSLGYSGVDTQYF
TRBV2	TRBJ2-7	TRBD2	15	-	TGTGCCAGCAGGTTTCGGGCGGGAGGGCCCAGGGAGCAGTACTTC	CASRFRAGGPREQYF
TRBV9	TRBJ1-5	-	14	-	TGTGCCAGCAGCCGAGATTTTAGCAATCAGCCCCAGCATTTT	CASSRDFSNQPQHF
TRBV18	TRBJ1-5	-	13	-	TGTGCCAGCTCGGATGACAGGAATCAGCCCCAGCATTTT	CASSDDRNQPQHF
TRBV28	TRBJ2-1	TRBD1	14	few	TGTGCCAGCCGACAGGGGTATTCCTACAATGAGCAGTTCTTC	CASRQGYSYNEQFF
TRBV2	TRBJ2-3	TRBD2	20	-	TGTGCCAGCTCCTTGGGGGTTTTAGGACTAGCGGGAGAAGGGACAGATACGCAGTATTTT	CASSLGVLGLAGEGTDTQYF
TRBV6-4	TRBJ2-3	TRBD2	16	-	TGTGCCAGCAGTGACTCTAGCGGGGTCCCCACAGATACGCAGTATTTT	CASSDSSGVPTDTQYF
TRBV6-6	TRBJ2-1	-	14	once	TGTGCCAGCAGACGCCTGACTATACCGAATGAGCAGTTCTTC	CASRRLTIPNEQFF
TRBV4-1	TRBJ2-7	-	15	-	TGCGCCAGCAGCCAACCCCAGGGGCACTCCTACGAGCAGTACTTC	CASSQPQGHSYEQYF
TRBV10-3	TRBJ1-2	-	17	-	TGTGCCATCAGTGAGTCCCCCAACAGGGTATATACCTATGGCTACACCTTC	CAISESPNRVYTYGYTF
TRBV9	TRBJ1-2	TRBD1	15	-	TGTGCCAGCAGCCCAACCGGGACAGCTAACTATGGCTACACCTTC	CASSPTGTANYGYTF
TRBV30	TRBJ2-3	-	14	-	TGTGCCTGGAGTGTAGGGGGGGCGACAGATACGCAGTATTTT	CAWSVGGATDTQYF
TRBV30	TRBJ1-5	-	15	once	TGTGCCTGGAGTCCAACCCGACAGGTTGGTCAGCCCCAGCATTTT	CAWSPTRQVGQPQHF
TRBV7-2	TRBJ2-1	-	13	-	TGTGCCAGCAGCTTAACAGGCCGTAATGAGCAGTTCTTC	CASSLTGRNEQFF
TRBV5-8	TRBJ2-1	TRBD2	15	-	TGTGCCAGCAGCTTGAGGCGGGAGGCATCTGGTGAGCAGTTCTTC	CASSLRREASGEQFF
TRBV30	TRBJ1-2	-	14	once	TGTGCCTGGAGACGACTCTCCCAAAGCTATGGCTACACCTTC	CAWRRLSQSYGYTF
TRBV5-4	TRBJ2-5	TRBD2	16	-	TGTGCCAGCAGCTTGGGACTAGCGGGGGGCCCGGAGACCCAGTACTTC	CASSLGLAGGPETQYF
TRBV23-1	TRBJ1-1	TRBD1	14	-	TGCGCCAGCACCCATGGGACAGGGAACACTGAAGCTTTCTTT	CASTHGTGNTEAFF
TRBV5-6	TRBJ2-7	-	16	-	TGTGCCAGCAGCCCTATACTAGCTGTACAGGACTACGAGCAGTACTTC	CASSPILAVQDYEQYF
TRBV4-3	TRBJ2-7	TRBD2	16	-	TGCGCCAGCAGCCAAGATGCACGGACTAGTCTCTACGAGCAGTACTTC	CASSQDARTSLYEQYF
TRBV5-4	TRBJ1-6	TRBD1	14	-	TGTGCCAGCAGCAACCGGACAGGGAGTTCACCCCTCCACTTT	CASSNRTGSSPLHF
TRBV7-2	TRBJ2-2	TRBD1	16	-	TGTGCCAGCAGCAGAGGACAGGGCGCGAACACCGGGGAGCTGTTTTTT	CASSRGQGANTGELFF
TRBV7-2	TRBJ2-7	TRBD2	14	once	TGTGCCAGCAGCGGGGTAGCGGGGGGGTATGAGCAGTACTTC	CASSGVAGGYEQYF
TRBV28	TRBJ2-7	TRBD2	15	-	TGTGCCAGCAGACTGCCTGGGGGGGACTCCTACGAGCAGTACTTC	CASRLPGGDSYEQYF
TRBV7-8	TRBJ2-7	TRBD2	13	-	TGTGCCAGCGGACGGGCGGGAGATGGAGAGCAGTACTTC	CASGRAGDGEQYF
TRBV4-3	TRBJ2-1	-	17	-	TGCGCCAGCAGCCAAGATCAGTCGGGACAAGCCTACAATGAGCAGTTCTTC	CASSQDQSGQAYNEQFF
TRBV6-1	TRBJ2-3	-	15	-	TGTGCCAGCAGTGACCGACTACCATCCACAGATACGCAGTATTTT	CASSDRLPSTDTQYF
TRBV5-1	TRBJ1-6	-	14	-	TGCGCCAGCAGCTTGGGCCAGGGTTTGTCACCCCTCCACTTT	CASSLGQGLSPLHF
TRBV7-2	TRBJ1-3	TRBD1	18	-	TGTGCCAGCAGCATCCAGGGGGTTCGTTTTTCCTCTGGAAACACCATATATTTT	CASSIQGVRFSSGNTIYF
TRBV4-2	TRBJ1-1	-	13	few	TGTGCCAGCAACACAGCCACTAACACTGAAGCTTTCTTT	CASNTATNTEAFF
TRBV5-1	TRBJ1-1	TRBD1	14	-	TGCGCCAGCAGCGGACAGGGGGCCGGAACTGAAGCTTTCTTT	CASSGQGAGTEAFF
TRBV4-3	TRBJ1-2	-	15	few	TGCGCCAGCACCAAGTCGGACAGATCTAACTATGGCTACACCTTC	CASTKSDRSNYGYTF
TRBV30	TRBJ2-1	TRBD1	14	-	TGTGCCTGGTCAGGGGGCGCGGGGTTTCATGAGCAGTTCTTC	CAWSGGAGFHEQFF
TRBV2	TRBJ1-1	TRBD1	15	-	TGTGCCAGCAGTACGGGACAGGGGCGGAGCACTGAAGCTTTCTTT	CASSTGQGRSTEAFF
TRBV9	TRBJ1-1	-	15	once	TGTGCCAGCAGCGTAGAACCCCAACAGGGAGCTGAAGCTTTCTTT	CASSVEPQQGAEAFF
TRBV30	TRBJ2-5	TRBD2	15	-	TGTGCCTGGATGACCCGGGCGGGAGGGCGGGAGACCCAGTACTTC	CAWMTRAGGRETQYF
TRBV15	TRBJ2-7	-	12	-	TGTGCCACCAGCAGAGGCGGTCACGAGCAGTACTTC	CATSRGGHEQYF
TRBV14	TRBJ1-1	-	14	-	TGTGCCAGCAGCCAAGGAGGAGTGAACACTGAAGCTTTCTTT	CASSQGGVNTEAFF